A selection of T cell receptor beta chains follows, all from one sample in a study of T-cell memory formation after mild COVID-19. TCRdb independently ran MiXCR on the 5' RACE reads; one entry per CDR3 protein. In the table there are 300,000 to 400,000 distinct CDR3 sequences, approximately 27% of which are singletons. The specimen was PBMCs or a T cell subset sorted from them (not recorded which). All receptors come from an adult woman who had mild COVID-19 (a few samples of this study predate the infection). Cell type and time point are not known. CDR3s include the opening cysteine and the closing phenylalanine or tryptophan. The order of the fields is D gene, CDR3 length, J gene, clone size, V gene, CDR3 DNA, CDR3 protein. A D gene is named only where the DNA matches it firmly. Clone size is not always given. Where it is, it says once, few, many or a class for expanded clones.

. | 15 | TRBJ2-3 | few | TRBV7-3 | TGTGCCAGCAGCCCGAGGGGGGAGAGCACAGATACGCAGTATTTT | CASSPRGESTDTQYF
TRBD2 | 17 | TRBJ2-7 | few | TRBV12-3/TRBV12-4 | TGTGCCTCTAAACCGGGACTAGCGGGGCTGGGTTCCTACGAGCAGTACTTC | CASKPGLAGLGSYEQYF
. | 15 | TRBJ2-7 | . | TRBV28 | TGTGCCAGCAGGAAGGGGGGGGACAACACCTACGAGCAGTACTTC | CASRKGGDNTYEQYF
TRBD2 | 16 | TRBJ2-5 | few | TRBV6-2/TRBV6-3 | TGTGCCAGCAGTGACACCCTAGCGGGGGGTCAAGAGACCCAGTACTTC | CASSDTLAGGQETQYF
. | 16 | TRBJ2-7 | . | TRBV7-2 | TGTGCCAGCAGCTTAGTAGCCGGGACCCGATCCTACGAGCAGTACTTC | CASSLVAGTRSYEQYF
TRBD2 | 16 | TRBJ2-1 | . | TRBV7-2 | TGTGCCAGCAGCCCGGCCCGGGACTATACCTACAATGAGCAGTTCTTC | CASSPARDYTYNEQFF
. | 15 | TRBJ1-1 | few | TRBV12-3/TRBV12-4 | TGTGCCAGCAGTTTGACGTCACAGGGTATCACTGAAGCTTTCTTT | CASSLTSQGITEAFF
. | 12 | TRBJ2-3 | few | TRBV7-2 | TGTGCCACTGAGAAGTTCACAGATACGCAGTATTTT | CATEKFTDTQYF
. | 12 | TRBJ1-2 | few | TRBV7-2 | TGTGCCAGCACTTCGAGGGGGGATGGCTACACCTTC | CASTSRGDGYTF
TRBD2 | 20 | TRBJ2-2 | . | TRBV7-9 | TGTGCCAGCAGCTTTCCCCATGAACCGGGACTAGCGGGGGGTCACGGGGAGCTGTTTTTT | CASSFPHEPGLAGGHGELFF
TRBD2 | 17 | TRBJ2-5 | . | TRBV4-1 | TGCGCCAGCAGCCAAGGAAGGACTAGCGGGGAAAAAGAGACCCAGTACTTC | CASSQGRTSGEKETQYF
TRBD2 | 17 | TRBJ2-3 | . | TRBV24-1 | TGTGCCACCAGTGAGTTCGGGACTAGCGCCACAAGAGATACGCAGTATTTT | CATSEFGTSATRDTQYF
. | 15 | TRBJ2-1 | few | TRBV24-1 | TGTGCCACCAGTGATCCCCCGGCAGGGGCCAATGAGCAGTTCTTC | CATSDPPAGANEQFF
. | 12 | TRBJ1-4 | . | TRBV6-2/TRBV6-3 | TGTGCCAGCAGAGGAGGCAATGAAAAACTGTTTTTT | CASRGGNEKLFF
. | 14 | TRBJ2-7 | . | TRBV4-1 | TGCGCCAGCAGTCACAGGGTCGGACTCTACGAGCAGTACTTC | CASSHRVGLYEQYF
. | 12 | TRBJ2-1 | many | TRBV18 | TGTGCCAGCTCCCCGGATTACAATGAGCAGTTCTTC | CASSPDYNEQFF
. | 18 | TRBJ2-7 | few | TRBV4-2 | TGTGCCAGCAGCCAACGAGACGGTCCTCCCTTATACTCCTACGAGCAGTACTTC | CASSQRDGPPLYSYEQYF
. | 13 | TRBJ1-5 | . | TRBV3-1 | TGTGCCAGCAGCTACGCTCCCAATCAGCCCCAGCATTTT | CASSYAPNQPQHF
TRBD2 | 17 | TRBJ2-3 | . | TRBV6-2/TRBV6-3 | TGTGCCAGCACAAGACTAGCGGGAGGAATCGGCGCAGATACGCAGTATTTT | CASTRLAGGIGADTQYF
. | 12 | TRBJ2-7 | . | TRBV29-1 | TGCAGCGTTGCGCAGGTCTTCTACGAGCAGTACTTC | CSVAQVFYEQYF
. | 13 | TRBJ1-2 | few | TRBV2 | TGTGCCACTAACGACGGTGGGATATCTCGGTGGATCTTC | CATNDGGISRWIF
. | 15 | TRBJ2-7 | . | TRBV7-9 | TGTGCCAGCAGCTCCGATTTAGCGAACTCCTACGAGCAGTACTTC | CASSSDLANSYEQYF
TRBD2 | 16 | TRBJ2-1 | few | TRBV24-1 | TGTGCCACCAGTGATTTGCAATTGACTAGCGGGAGTGAGCAGTTCTTC | CATSDLQLTSGSEQFF
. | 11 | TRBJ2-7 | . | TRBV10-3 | TGTGCCATCAGTGGGGATAGCGTGCAGTACTTC | CAISGDSVQYF
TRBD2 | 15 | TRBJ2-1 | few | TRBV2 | TGTGCCAGCAGTGAAACGGGACTAGGGGGCAATGAGCAGTTCTTC | CASSETGLGGNEQFF
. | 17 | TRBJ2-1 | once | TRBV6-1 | TGTGCCCGCCGCTTGGGACTGGCGGGGTCCCGTGGGAGTGAGCAGTTCTTC | CARRLGLAGSRGSEQFF
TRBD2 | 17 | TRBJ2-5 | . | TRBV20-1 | TGCAGTGCGGCGGGACTAGCGGGAGATTGGGTTCGAGAGACCCAGTACTTC | CSAAGLAGDWVRETQYF
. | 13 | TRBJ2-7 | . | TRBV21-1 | TGTGCCAGCGGCAAGCGGGGGTCCTACGAGCAGTACTTC | CASGKRGSYEQYF